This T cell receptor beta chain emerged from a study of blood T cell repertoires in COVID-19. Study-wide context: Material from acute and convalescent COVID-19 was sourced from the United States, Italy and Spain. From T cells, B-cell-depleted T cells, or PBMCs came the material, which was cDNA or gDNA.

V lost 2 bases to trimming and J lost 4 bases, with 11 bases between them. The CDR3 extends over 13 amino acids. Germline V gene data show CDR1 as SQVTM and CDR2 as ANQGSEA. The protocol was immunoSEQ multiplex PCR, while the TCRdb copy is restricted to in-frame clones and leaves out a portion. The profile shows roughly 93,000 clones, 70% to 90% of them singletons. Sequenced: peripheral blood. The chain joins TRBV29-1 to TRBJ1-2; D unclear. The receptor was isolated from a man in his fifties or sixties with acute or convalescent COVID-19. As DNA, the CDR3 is TGCAGCGTTGAAAAGGACGCGGGCTATGGCTACACCTTC. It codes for CSVEKDAGYGYTF.